This T cell receptor beta chain came from a study of beta chain features in type 1 diabetes. Study background: Healthy donors and patients had similar age, gender and cell yields.

This clone was detected only a few times. Its matching antigen is unknown. Cells sorted by CD45RO/CCR7/CD25/CD127/CD95/CD27 comprised CD4+ naive, central memory, regulatory and stem cell-like memory cells. CDR3 length: 17 residues. V was clipped by 2 bases and J by 0 bases, with 14 bases between them. Per the germline V gene, CDR1 is LGHNT and CDR2 is FRNRAP. General study results and limits: Among patients with Type 1 diabetes, TCRB CDR3s were moderately but significantly shorter in every one of the four CD4+ subsets. PCR may have favored shorter templates equally in patients and controls.

Investigators reverse transcribed all isolated RNA, so they sequenced expressed TCRB transcripts. Measured with immunoSEQ multiplex PCR; TCRdb has only the in-frame clones, and not every one. The sample has under 850,000 clones; roughly 13% are singletons. The sample was naive CD4+ T cells from blood. This rearrangement joins TRBV12-5 to TRBJ2-1; D may be TRBD1 (6 bases). The sequence came from a young man with type 1 diabetes. The CDR3 DNA follows: TGTGCTAGTGGTTTGTCAGGGGACCCGAGCTCCTACAATGAGCAGTTCTTC. Amino acid sequence: CASGLSGDPSSYNEQFF. Full variable domain (missing parts from reference TRBV12-5 and TRBJ2-1): DARVTQTPRHKVTEMGQEVTMRCQPILGHNTVFWYRQTMMQGLELLAYFRNRAPLDDSGMPKDRFSAEMPDATLATLKIQPSEPRDSAVYFCASGLSGDPSSYNEQFFGPGTRLTVL.